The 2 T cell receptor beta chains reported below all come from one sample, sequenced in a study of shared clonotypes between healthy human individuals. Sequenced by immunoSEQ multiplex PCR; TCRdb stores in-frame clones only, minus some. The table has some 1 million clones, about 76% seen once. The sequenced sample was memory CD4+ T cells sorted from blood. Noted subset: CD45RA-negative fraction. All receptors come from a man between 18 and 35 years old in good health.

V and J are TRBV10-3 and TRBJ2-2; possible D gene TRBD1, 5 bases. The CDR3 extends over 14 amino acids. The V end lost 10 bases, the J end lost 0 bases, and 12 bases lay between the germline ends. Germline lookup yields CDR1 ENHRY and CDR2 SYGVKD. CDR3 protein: CATGALANTGELFF. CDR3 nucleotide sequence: TGTGCCACTGGGGCCCTAGCGAACACCGGGGAGCTGTTTTTT.

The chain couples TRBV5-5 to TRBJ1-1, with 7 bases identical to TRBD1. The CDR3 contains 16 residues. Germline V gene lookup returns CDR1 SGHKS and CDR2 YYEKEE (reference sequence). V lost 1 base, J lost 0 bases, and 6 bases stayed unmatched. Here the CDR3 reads CASSLRQGLMNTEAFF. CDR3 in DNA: TGTGCCAGCAGCTTGCGACAGGGCCTAATGAACACTGAAGCTTTCTTT.